The T cell receptor (beta chain) under discussion was sequenced for a study of PD-1 blockade in classical Hodgkin lymphoma. This table comes from immunoSEQ multiplex PCR, and its TCRdb copy is limited to in-frame clones, with some not included. The sample lists about 24,000 clones; 80% were seen once. Germline CDR1 and CDR2: MNHNS and SASEGT. The CDR3 has 15 amino acids. Trimming took off 2 bases at V and 5 bases at J, with 13 bases between the two ends. Exposure to brentuximab vedotin varied, and each patient had relapsed following autologous stem cell transplantation. The V call is TRBV6-1, the J call TRBJ1-5, with a weak D call TRBD1 (5 bases). The TCR originated in a human donor with classical Hodgkin lymphoma. Sequencing was performed on peripheral blood mononuclear cells (PBMCs), taken at baseline. CDR3 nucleotides: TGTGCCAGCAGTGAACGGGCAGGGCTCCATCAGCCCCAGCATTTT. This encodes CASSERAGLHQPQHF.